These 6 T cell receptor beta chains share one sample of origin, sequenced in a study of spatial heterogeneity in lung cancer. As to time point: sample taken at primary tumor resection. Whole RNA, isolated from tumor, nontumor lung or frozen PBMC, was sequenced without prior sorting. TCRdb called the 5' RACE reads again in MiXCR, with one record for every CDR3 protein. The top ten clones hold roughly 16% of a sample with under 75,000 distinct CDR3 sequences, 8.4% of them seen once. The input for sequencing was PBMCs, taken at surgery. The receptors stem from a female donor with early-stage non-small cell lung cancer.

V and J are TRBV9 and TRBJ2-1; no clear D gene. The germline gives CDR1 SGDLS, CDR2 YYNGEE. The CDR3 totals 13 residues. The V and J ends lost 2 bases and 7 bases respectively, with 10 bases between them. The CDR3: CASSVTLGNEQFF. The CDR3 nucleotides read TGTGCCAGCAGCGTGACCCTCGGGAATGAGCAGTTCTTC.

This clonotype has at least ten counts. The chain links TRBV6-5 to TRBJ1-1; possibly TRBD1 for D (5 bases). In germline, CDR1 is MNHEY, CDR2 SVGAGI. The V end was cut by 1 base, the J end by 8 bases, with 11 bases between. The CDR3 is made up of 13 amino acids. The CDR3 loop is CASSYFGTPEAFF. The DNA for the CDR3 is TGTGCCAGCAGTTACTTTGGGACTCCGGAAGCTTTCTTT.

V usage is TRBV3-1 and J usage is TRBJ1-5, with a weak D call TRBD1 (5 bases). Looked up from germline, CDR1 is LGHDT and CDR2 is YNNKEL (reference sequence). This CDR3 has 14 residues. Trimming cost V 4 bases and J 5 bases, with 12 bases left between them. The CDR3 nucleotides are TGTGCCAGCAGCCCCACAGGAGGGGATCAGCCCCAGCATTTT. Translated, it gives CASSPTGGDQPQHF. Variable domain in full (rest from reference TRBV3-1 and TRBJ1-5): DTAVSQTPKYLVTQMGNDKSIKCEQNLGHDTMYWYKQDSKKFLKIMFSYNNKELIINETVPNRFSPKSPDKAHLNLHINSLELGDSAVYFCASSPTGGDQPQHFGDGTRLSIL.

This chain connects TRBV20-1 to TRBJ2-3, with D possibly matching TRBD2 (6 bases). This CDR3 has 15 residues. Germline CDR1 and CDR2: DFQATT and SNEGSKA (reference sequence). The V gene lost 3 bases and the J gene lost 0 bases, with 13 bases spanning the gap. The chain's CDR3 is CSASGQRVSTDTQYF. The CDR3 nucleotides read TGCAGTGCTAGTGGTCAGCGGGTGAGCACAGATACGCAGTATTTT.

This sequence joins TRBV12-3 or TRBV12-4 and TRBJ2-7; TRBD2 agrees at 12 bases. This CDR3 contains 16 residues. Trimming took 2 bases from V and 0 from J; bases not matched to a gene: 2. The CDR3 region is CASSLPGLAGSYEQYF. The DNA for the CDR3 is TGTGCCAGCAGTTTACCGGGACTAGCGGGCTCCTACGAGCAGTACTTC.

This clonotype has just a few counts. The chain carries TRBV7-3 and TRBJ2-5; possibly TRBD1 for D (5 bases). CDR1 SGHTA and CDR2 FQGTGA come from the germline V gene. The CDR3 has 15 amino acids. Trimming stripped 3 bases from V and 2 bases from J, with 13 bases between. CDR3 region: CASSLSVGAQETQYF. CDR3 coding DNA: TGTGCCAGCAGCTTGAGCGTTGGGGCGCAAGAGACCCAGTACTTC.